This entry lists 24 T cell receptor beta chains sequenced from one sample in a study of blood T cell repertoires in COVID-19. Sequencing was performed with immunoSEQ multiplex PCR; in TCRdb, only in-frame clones are kept and a portion is missing. The sample yields 100,000 to 150,000 clones, around 87% seen once. Input material: peripheral blood. The origin of the receptors is a woman aged 55-70 years with acute or convalescent COVID-19.

This clone has just one count. The chain carries TRBV6-6 and TRBJ2-3; D is unclear. CDR1 and CDR2 from the germline V gene are MNHNY and SVGAGI (reference sequence). CDR3 size: 13 residues. Trimming removed 2 bases from V and 3 bases from J, with 6 bases in between. The CDR3 nucleotides are TGTGCCAGCAGTTACATCTCGACAGATACGCAGTATTTT. Its translation is CASSYISTDTQYF.

V gene TRBV6-5 combines with J gene TRBJ2-2, with TRBD1 matching 9 bases. The V and J ends lost 6 bases and 3 bases, in that order; junction bases with no gene match: 5. Germline-derived CDR1 and CDR2 are MNHEY and SVGAGI. CDR3 length: 15 residues. Here the CDR3 reads CASRWGQGYTGELFF. The DNA for the CDR3 is TGTGCCAGCAGGTGGGGACAGGGATACACCGGGGAGCTGTTTTTT.

The rearrangement joins TRBV28 to TRBJ1-1; no reliable D call. CDR1 MDHEN and CDR2 SYDVKM come from the germline V gene. The ends were cut back, 3 bases at V and 2 bases at J, with 10 bases in the middle. This CDR3 spans 14 amino acids. This CDR3 reads CASSFGSLNTEAFF. DNA of the CDR3: TGTGCCAGCAGTTTTGGTAGCCTTAACACTGAAGCTTTCTTT.

This chain uses TRBV28 with TRBJ1-1, with D maybe TRBD1 (5 bases). V lost 3 bases, J lost 6 bases, and 11 bases lay in between. Germline V gives CDR1 MDHEN, CDR2 SYDVKM. The CDR3 is 13 residues long. The CDR3 nucleotides read TGTGCCAGCAGTTTGGGAGGGGCCGCTGAAGCTTTCTTT. Translated, it gives CASSLGGAAEAFF. Full variable domain (remainder filled in from reference TRBV28 and TRBJ1-1): DVKVTQSSRYLVKRTGEKVFLECVQDMDHENMFWYRQDPGLGLRLIYFSYDVKMKEKGDIPEGYSVSREKKERFSLILESASTNQTSMYLCASSLGGAAEAFFGQGTRLTVV.

The V gene is TRBV18, the J gene TRBJ2-2, with TRBD1 matching over 9 bases. The V segment lost 9 bases and the J segment 4 bases; nucleotides outside the gene matches: 9. Looked up from germline, CDR1 is KGHSH and CDR2 is LQKENI. This CDR3 contains 15 residues. The CDR3 sequence: CASFRDRATTGELFF. The CDR3, as DNA: TGTGCCAGTTTCCGGGACAGGGCTACCACCGGGGAGCTGTTTTTT.

The chain joins TRBV6-6 to TRBJ2-7, with D possibly TRBD2 on 5 matching bases. The length of the CDR3 is 15 residues. The germline gives CDR1 MNHNY, CDR2 SVGAGI (reference sequence). The ends were cut back, 5 bases at V and 0 bases at J, with 14 bases in the middle. The chain's CDR3 is CASSPGLPSSYEQYV. In nucleotides, the CDR3 is TGTGCCAGCAGTCCTGGACTCCCTAGCTCCTACGAGCAGTACGTC.

This clone was seen a single time. The chain is built from TRBV29-1 and TRBJ2-1, with TRBD1 as a possible D gene (5 bases). CDR3 size: 13 residues. V was trimmed by 4 bases and J by 4 bases, leaving 11 bases between them. Germline V gene data show CDR1 as SQVTM and CDR2 as ANQGSEA. Here the CDR3 reads CSVGTGRYNEQFF. CDR3 DNA: TGCAGCGTTGGCACAGGAAGGTACAATGAGCAGTTCTTC.

This clone was found a few times. V is TRBV28 and J is TRBJ1-1; 7 nucleotides align to TRBD1. Germline assignment: CDR1 MDHEN and CDR2 SYDVKM. Unmatched junction bases numbered 13, after V lost 6 bases and J lost 0 bases. The length of the CDR3 is 17 residues. CDR3 loop: CASSYLETGTLNTEAFF. In DNA, the CDR3 is TGTGCCAGCAGCTACCTGGAGACAGGGACCTTGAACACTGAAGCTTTCTTT.

V and J are TRBV28 and TRBJ1-3; no firm D call. Germline lookup yields CDR1 MDHEN and CDR2 SYDVKM. The CDR3 totals 14 residues. V shed 7 bases and J shed 1 base, with 11 bases lying between them. CDR3 nucleotides: TGTGCCAGCATCTCGCCCGCGTCTGGAAACACCATATATTTT. Translated, it gives CASISPASGNTIYF.

The V and J genes are TRBV5-1 and TRBJ2-3, with 7 bases matching TRBD2. Per the germline V gene, CDR1 is SGHRS and CDR2 is YFSETQ. The CDR3 covers 14 residues. Trimming cost V 2 bases and J 6 bases; bases outside gene matches: 6. CDR3 residues: CASSFGSGADTQYF. DNA of the CDR3: TGCGCCAGCAGCTTCGGGAGCGGGGCGGATACGCAGTATTTT.

There are a few counts of this clone. The chain joins TRBV28 to TRBJ1-2, with D perhaps TRBD1 (5 bases). The V gene's germline CDR1 is MDHEN and CDR2 SYDVKM. The CDR3 is 12 amino acids. V was shortened by 5 bases and J by 12 bases, with 16 bases between the two germline ends. CDR3 residues: CASSGPEGVDTF. CDR3 DNA sequence: TGTGCCAGCAGTGGGCCTGAAGGGGTGGACACCTTC.

This clone has more than one count but fewer than ten. The chain carries TRBV28 and TRBJ2-7; 9 nucleotides match TRBD2. The CDR3 is made up of 16 amino acids. Trimming removed 2 bases from V and 3 bases from J; junction bases left unmatched: 8. Germline values: CDR1 MDHEN, CDR2 SYDVKM. The CDR3 DNA is TGTGCCAGCAGTTTAGGGCTAGCGGGACCCCACTACGAGCAGTACTTC. This translates into CASSLGLAGPHYEQYF.

The chain employs TRBV15 and TRBJ1-3; the D is unclear. V lost 0 bases and J lost 4, with 13 bases in between. The V gene's germline CDR1 is LNHNV and CDR2 YYDKDF (reference sequence). CDR3 length: 16 residues. The CDR3 DNA sequence: TGTGCCACCAGCAGAGATCAAGTAACGGTGGGAAACACCATATATTTT. Protein sequence: CATSRDQVTVGNTIYF.

The chain combines TRBV7-2 with TRBJ1-2; 11 nucleotides align to TRBD1. The CDR3 totals 15 residues. Losses at the gene ends were 3 bases for V and 4 bases for J; bases not matched to a gene: 4. CDR1 SGHTA and CDR2 FQGNSA come from the germline V gene. CDR3 protein: CASSFRDRGAYGYTF. In nucleotides, the CDR3 is TGTGCCAGCAGCTTCCGGGACAGGGGGGCCTATGGCTACACCTTC.

The rearrangement joins TRBV5-1 to TRBJ1-4; possibly TRBD1 for D (5 bases). Trimming cost V 6 bases and J 10 bases, with 22 bases left between them. CDR3 length: 15 residues. Per germline, CDR1 SGHRS and CDR2 YFSETQ. The CDR3 bases are TGCGCCAGCACTAACGATCCCGCGGGGCGAGGAAAACTGTTTTTT. It is translated as CASTNDPAGRGKLFF.

This clone was seen a few times. The chain is built from TRBV4-1 and TRBJ2-5; weak D call: TRBD1 (5 bases). In germline, CDR1 is MGHRA, CDR2 YSYEKL. Trimming stripped 0 bases from V and 9 bases from J, with 11 bases between. CDR3 length: 13 amino acids. CDR3 coding DNA: TGCGCCAGCAGCCAAGATAGGGGAACAGCCCAGTACTTC. Protein product: CASSQDRGTAQYF.

The chain is built from TRBV21-1 and TRBJ2-7; the D call TRBD2 from the table was never checked on the DNA. TRBV21-1 is a documented pseudogene. This CDR3 has 16 residues. CDR3 protein: CASSPKSGNSSYEQYF. DNA of the CDR3: TGTGCCAGCAGCCCTAAGAGCGGGAACAGCTCCTACGAGCAGTACTTC.

This rearrangement joins TRBV7-6 to TRBJ2-1; TRBD2 aligns across 8 bases. Trimming removed 4 bases from V and 7 bases from J; junction bases left unmatched: 9. CDR3 length equals 15 residues. CDR1 is SGHVS, CDR2 FNYEAQ, per germline. The CDR3 DNA follows: TGTGCCAGCAGCTCTTTAGCGGGACCAGGGAATGAGCAGTTCTTC. This translates into CASSSLAGPGNEQFF.

This clone appeared a single time. The chain is built from TRBV19 and TRBJ2-7, with D possibly matching TRBD2 (6 bases). Germline values: CDR1 LNHDA, CDR2 SQIVND (reference sequence). The length of the CDR3 is 16 residues. Trimming pared 5 bases from V and 0 bases from J, leaving 17 bases between. Here the CDR3 DNA reads TGTGCCAGTAGTCTCACCCCTAGCGCCAGCTCCTACGAGCAGTACTTC. Translation gives CASSLTPSASSYEQYF.

The chain joins TRBV7-6 to TRBJ2-2; TRBD1 matches at 9 bases. CDR1 is SGHVS and CDR2 is FNYEAQ in the germline V gene. This CDR3 comprises 16 residues. The V gene end was trimmed by 0 bases and the J gene end by 5 bases; junction bases not matched to a gene: 4. The CDR3 bases are TGTGCCAGCAGCTTAGCCGGGACAGGGATAACCGGGGAGCTGTTTTTT. Residues: CASSLAGTGITGELFF.

This rearrangement joins TRBV7-9 to TRBJ1-4; 9 bases match TRBD1. The J segment lost 8 bases and the V segment lost 5 bases, leaving 6 bases of the junction unmatched. The CDR3 runs 14 residues. The germline gives CDR1 SEHNR, CDR2 FQNEAQ (reference sequence). The CDR3 loop is CASSPGTGREKLFF. CDR3 nucleotide sequence: TGTGCCAGCAGCCCTGGGACAGGGAGGGAAAAACTGTTTTTT.

The chain combines TRBV19 with TRBJ1-4; D remains ambiguous. Germline CDR1 reads LNHDA; CDR2 reads SQIVND (reference sequence). This CDR3 has 15 amino acids. Trimming stripped 3 bases from V and 4 bases from J, with 12 bases between. The CDR3 DNA reads TGTGCCAGTAGTATGGCGGGGAGCCGTAATGAAAAACTGTTTTTT. This codes for CASSMAGSRNEKLFF.

The V call is TRBV6-5, the J call TRBJ1-5; TRBD1 matches at 8 bases. With 6 bases clipped from V and 1 base from J, the junction kept 5 bases outside the gene matches. The germline CDR1 and CDR2 sequences are MNHEY and SVGAGI. This CDR3 has 15 residues. The CDR3 nucleotides are TGTGCCAGCAGCCAACAGGGGGGAAGCAATCAGCCCCAGCATTTT. Amino acid sequence: CASSQQGGSNQPQHF.

V gene TRBV18 combines with J gene TRBJ2-5; D might be TRBD1 (6 bases). V lost 4 bases, J lost 2 bases, and 8 bases lay in between. Germline V gene sequence: CDR1 KGHSH, CDR2 LQKENI. CDR3 length equals 13 residues. CDR3 amino acids: CASSRGQQETQYF. The DNA for the CDR3 is TGTGCCAGCTCACGAGGACAGCAAGAGACCCAGTACTTC. The variable domain in full, completed from reference TRBV18 and TRBJ2-5, reads NAGVMQNPRHLVRRRGQEARLRCSPMKGHSHVYWYRQLPEEGLKFMVYLQKENIIDESGMPKERFSAEFPKEGPSILRIQQVVRGDSAAYFCASSRGQQETQYFGPGTRLLVL.